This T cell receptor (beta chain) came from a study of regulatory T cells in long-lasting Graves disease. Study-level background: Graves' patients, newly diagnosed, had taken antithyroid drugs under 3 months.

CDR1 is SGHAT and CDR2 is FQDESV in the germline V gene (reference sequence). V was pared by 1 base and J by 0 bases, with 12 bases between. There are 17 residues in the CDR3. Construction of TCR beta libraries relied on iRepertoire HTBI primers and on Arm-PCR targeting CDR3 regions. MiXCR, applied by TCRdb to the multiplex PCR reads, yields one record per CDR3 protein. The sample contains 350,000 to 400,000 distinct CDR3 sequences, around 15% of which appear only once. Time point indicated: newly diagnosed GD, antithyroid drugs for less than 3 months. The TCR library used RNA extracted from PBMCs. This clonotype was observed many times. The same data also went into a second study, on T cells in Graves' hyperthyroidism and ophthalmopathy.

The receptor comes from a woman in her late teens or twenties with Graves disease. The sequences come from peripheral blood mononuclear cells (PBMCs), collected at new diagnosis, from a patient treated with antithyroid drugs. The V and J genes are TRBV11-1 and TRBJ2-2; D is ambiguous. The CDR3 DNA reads TGTGCCAGCAGCTTAGGCCAATGGCTAGCGAACACCGGGGAGCTGTTTTTT. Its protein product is CASSLGQWLANTGELFF.